What follows describes a single T cell receptor beta chain. The source of the sample is a study of T cells in lung cancer brain metastases. Marked H&E slides guided macrodissection of tumor areas from about five unstained, deparaffinized 7.5 to 10 um sections. Generated by immunoSEQ multiplex PCR, the TCRdb table keeps only in-frame clones and is missing some. The sample yields thousands of clones, 84% seen once. This CDR3 is 13 amino acids long. The ends were cut back, 5 bases at V and 8 bases at J, with 14 bases in the middle. CDR1 is KGHSH and CDR2 is LQKENI in the germline V gene. The origin of this receptor is a woman between 45 and 65 years old with non-small cell lung cancer. This rearrangement joins TRBV18 to TRBJ2-3; D unresolved. Sequenced input: tumor tissue from the primary lung tumor. The CDR3 DNA reads TGTGCCAGCTCAAGATTGTTTGTACGTACGCAGTATTTT. Its protein product is CASSRLFVRTQYF.